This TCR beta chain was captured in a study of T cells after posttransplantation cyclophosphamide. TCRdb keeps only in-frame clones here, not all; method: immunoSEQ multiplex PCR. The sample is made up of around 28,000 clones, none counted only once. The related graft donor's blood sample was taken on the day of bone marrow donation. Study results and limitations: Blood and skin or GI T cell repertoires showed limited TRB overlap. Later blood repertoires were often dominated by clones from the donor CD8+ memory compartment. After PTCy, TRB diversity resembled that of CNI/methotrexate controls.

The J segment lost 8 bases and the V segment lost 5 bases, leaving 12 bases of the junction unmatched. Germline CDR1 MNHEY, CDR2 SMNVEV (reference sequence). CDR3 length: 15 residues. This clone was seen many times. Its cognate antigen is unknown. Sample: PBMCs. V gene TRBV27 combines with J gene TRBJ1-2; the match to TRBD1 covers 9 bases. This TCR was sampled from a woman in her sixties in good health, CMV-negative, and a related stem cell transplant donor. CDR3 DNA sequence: TGTGCCAGCAGTCAGACAGGGGGATTAATCGGAGGCTACACCTTC. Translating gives CASSQTGGLIGGYTF.